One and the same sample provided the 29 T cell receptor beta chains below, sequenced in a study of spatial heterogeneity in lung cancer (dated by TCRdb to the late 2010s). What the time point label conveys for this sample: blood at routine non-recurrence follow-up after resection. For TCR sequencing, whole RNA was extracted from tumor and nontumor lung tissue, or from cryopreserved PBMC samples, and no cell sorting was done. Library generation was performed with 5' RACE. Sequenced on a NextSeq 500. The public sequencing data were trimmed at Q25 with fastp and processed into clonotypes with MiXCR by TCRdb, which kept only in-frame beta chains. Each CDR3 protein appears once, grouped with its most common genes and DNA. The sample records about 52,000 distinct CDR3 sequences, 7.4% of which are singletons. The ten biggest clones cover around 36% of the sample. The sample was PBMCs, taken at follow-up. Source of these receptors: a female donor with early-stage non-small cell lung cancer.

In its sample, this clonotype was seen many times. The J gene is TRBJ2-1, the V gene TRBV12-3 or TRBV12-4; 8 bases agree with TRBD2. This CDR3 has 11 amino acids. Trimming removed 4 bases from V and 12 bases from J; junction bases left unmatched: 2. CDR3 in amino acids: CASSSGLAQFF. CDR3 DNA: TGTGCCAGCAGTTCCGGACTAGCGCAGTTCTTC.

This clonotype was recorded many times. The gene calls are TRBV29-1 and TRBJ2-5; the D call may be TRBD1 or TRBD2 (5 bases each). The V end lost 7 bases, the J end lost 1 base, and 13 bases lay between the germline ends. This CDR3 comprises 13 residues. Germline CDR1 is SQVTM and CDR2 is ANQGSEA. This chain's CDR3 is CSASGTPQETQYF. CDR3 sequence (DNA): TGCAGCGCTTCAGGGACCCCCCAAGAGACCCAGTACTTC.

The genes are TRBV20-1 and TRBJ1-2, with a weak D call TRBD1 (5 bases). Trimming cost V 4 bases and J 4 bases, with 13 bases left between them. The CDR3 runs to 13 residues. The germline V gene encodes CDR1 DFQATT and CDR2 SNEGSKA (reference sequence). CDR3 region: CSANAGTSYGYTF. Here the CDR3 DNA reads TGCAGTGCTAATGCCGGGACGTCCTATGGCTACACCTTC.

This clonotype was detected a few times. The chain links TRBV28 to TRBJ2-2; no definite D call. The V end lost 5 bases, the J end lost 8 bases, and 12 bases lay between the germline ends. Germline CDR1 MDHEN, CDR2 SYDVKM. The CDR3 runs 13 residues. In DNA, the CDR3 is TGTGCCAGCAGTGGGCAGCCCGAGGGGGAGCTGTTTTTT. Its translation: CASSGQPEGELFF. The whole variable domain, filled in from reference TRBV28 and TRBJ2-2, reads DVKVTQSSRYLVKRTGEKVFLECVQDMDHENMFWYRQDPGLGLRLIYFSYDVKMKEKGDIPEGYSVSREKKERFSLILESASTNQTSMYLCASSGQPEGELFFGEGSRLTVL.

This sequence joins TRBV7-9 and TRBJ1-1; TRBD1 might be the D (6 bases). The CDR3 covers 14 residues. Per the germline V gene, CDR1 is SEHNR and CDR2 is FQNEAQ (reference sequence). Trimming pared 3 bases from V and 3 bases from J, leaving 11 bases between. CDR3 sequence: CASSFFQGYTEAFF. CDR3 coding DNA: TGTGCCAGCAGCTTTTTTCAGGGGTACACTGAAGCTTTCTTT.

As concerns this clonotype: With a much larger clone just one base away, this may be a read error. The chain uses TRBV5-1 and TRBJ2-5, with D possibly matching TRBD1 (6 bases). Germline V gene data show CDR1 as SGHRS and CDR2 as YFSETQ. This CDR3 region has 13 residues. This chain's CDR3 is CTSSLPGEETQYF. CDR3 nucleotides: TGCACCAGCAGCTTGCCAGGGGAGGAGACCCAGTACTTC. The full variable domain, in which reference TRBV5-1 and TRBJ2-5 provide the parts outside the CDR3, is KAGVTQTPRYLIKTRGQQVTLSCSPISGHRSVSWYQQTPGQGLQFLFEYFSETQRNKGNFPGRFSGRQFSNSRSEMNVSTLELGDSALYLCTSSLPGEETQYFGPGTRLLVL.

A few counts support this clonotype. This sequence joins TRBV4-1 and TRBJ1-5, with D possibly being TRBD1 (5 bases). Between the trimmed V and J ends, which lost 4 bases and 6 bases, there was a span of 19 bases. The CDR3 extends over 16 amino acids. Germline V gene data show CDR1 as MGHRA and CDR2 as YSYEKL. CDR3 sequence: CASSLRAGAGGQPQHF. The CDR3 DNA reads TGCGCCAGCAGCCTGCGGGCGGGAGCGGGGGGTCAGCCCCAGCATTTT.

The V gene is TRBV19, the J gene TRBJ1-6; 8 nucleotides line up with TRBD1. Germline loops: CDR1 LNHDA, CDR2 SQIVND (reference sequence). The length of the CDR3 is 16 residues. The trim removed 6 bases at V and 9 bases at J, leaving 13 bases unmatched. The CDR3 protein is CASRIPSGTGLSPLHF. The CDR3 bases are TGTGCCAGTAGGATACCATCCGGGACAGGTCTTTCACCCCTCCACTTT.

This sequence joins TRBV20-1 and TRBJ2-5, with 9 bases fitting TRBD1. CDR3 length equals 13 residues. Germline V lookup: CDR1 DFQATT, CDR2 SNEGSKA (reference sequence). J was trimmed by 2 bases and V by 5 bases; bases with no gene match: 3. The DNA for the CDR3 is TGCAGTGCTGAGGACAGGGGTCAAGAGACCCAGTACTTC. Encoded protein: CSAEDRGQETQYF.

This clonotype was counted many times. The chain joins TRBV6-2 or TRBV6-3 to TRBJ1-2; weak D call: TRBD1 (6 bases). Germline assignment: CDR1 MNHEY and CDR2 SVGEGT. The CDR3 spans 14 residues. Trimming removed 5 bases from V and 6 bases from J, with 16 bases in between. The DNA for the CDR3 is TGTGCCAGCAGTCCTCCGGCAGGGGCGCATGGCTACACCTTC. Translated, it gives CASSPPAGAHGYTF.

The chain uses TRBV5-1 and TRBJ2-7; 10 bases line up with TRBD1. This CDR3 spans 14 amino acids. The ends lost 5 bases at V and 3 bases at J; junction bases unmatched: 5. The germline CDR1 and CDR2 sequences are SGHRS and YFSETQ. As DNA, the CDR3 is TGCGCCAGCAGATCCCGGGACAGGGGCTACGAGCAGTACTTC. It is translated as CASRSRDRGYEQYF.

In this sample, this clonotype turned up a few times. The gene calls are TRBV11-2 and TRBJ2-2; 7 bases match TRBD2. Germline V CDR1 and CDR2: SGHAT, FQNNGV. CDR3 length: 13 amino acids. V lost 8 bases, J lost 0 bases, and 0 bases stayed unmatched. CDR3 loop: CASRGANTGELFF. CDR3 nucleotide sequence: TGTGCCAGCCGGGGGGCGAACACCGGGGAGCTGTTTTTT.

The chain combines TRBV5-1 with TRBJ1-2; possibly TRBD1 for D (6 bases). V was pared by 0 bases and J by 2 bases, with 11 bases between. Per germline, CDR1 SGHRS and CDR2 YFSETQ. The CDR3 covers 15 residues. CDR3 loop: CASSLGQGKNYGYTF. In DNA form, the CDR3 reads TGCGCCAGCAGCTTGGGGCAGGGGAAGAACTATGGCTACACCTTC.

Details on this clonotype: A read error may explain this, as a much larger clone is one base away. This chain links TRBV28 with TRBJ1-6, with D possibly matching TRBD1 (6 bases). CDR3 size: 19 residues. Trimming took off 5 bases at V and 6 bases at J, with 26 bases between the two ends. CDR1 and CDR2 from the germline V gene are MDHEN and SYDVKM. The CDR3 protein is CASSQSPTGSLFLNSPLHF. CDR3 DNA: TGTGCCAGCAGTCAATCCCCGACAGGATCACTCTTCCTTAATTCACCCCTCCACTTT.

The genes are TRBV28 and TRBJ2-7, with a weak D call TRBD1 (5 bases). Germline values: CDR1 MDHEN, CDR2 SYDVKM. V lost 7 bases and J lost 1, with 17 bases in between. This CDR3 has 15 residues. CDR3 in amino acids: CASNPLTSGSYEQYF. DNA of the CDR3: TGTGCCAGCAATCCACTTACATCAGGGTCCTACGAGCAGTACTTC.

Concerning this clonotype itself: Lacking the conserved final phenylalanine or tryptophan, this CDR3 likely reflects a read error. The CDR3, as DNA: TGCGCCAGCAGCTTGGTCCAAGAGACCCAGTACATC. Translating it yields CASSLVQETQYI. This chain uses TRBV5-1 with TRBJ2-5, with unresolved D. The length of the CDR3 is 12 residues. V lost 0 bases and J 1 base, leaving 1 base between the germline ends. Germline CDR1 reads SGHRS; CDR2 reads YFSETQ.

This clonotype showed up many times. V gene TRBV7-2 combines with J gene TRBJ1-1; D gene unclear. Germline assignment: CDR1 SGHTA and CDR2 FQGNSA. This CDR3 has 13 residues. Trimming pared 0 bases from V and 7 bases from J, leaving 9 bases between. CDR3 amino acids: CASSLALDLEAFF. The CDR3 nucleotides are TGTGCCAGCAGCTTAGCACTCGACCTTGAAGCTTTCTTT. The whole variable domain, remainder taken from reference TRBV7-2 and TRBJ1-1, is GAGVSQSPSNKVTEKGKDVELRCDPISGHTALYWYRQSLGQGLEFLIYFQGNSAPDKSGLPSDRFSAERTGGSVSTLTIQRTQQEDSAVYLCASSLALDLEAFFGQGTRLTVV.

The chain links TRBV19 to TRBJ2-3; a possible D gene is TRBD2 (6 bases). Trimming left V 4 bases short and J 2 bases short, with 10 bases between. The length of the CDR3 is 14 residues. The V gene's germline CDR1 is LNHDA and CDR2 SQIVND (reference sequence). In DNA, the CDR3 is TGTGCCAGTAGTAGGGACTCCTACACAGATACGCAGTATTTT. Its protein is CASSRDSYTDTQYF. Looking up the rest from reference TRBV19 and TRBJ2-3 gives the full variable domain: DGGITQSPKYLFRKEGQNVTLSCEQNLNHDAMYWYRQDPGQGLRLIYYSQIVNDFQKGDIAEGYSVSREKKESFPLTVTSAQKNPTAFYLCASSRDSYTDTQYFGPGTRLTVL.

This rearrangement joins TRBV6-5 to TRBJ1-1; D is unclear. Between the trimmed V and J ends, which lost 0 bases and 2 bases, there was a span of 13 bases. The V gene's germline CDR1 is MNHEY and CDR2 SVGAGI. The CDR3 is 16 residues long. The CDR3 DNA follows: TGTGCCAGCAGTTACTCCCACTTTGCGAGCAACACTGAAGCTTTCTTT. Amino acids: CASSYSHFASNTEAFF.

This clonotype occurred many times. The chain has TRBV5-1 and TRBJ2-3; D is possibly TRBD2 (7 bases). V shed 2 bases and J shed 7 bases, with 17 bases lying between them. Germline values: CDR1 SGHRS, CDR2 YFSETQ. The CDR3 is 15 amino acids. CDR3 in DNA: TGCGCCAGCAGCTTTAGATCCGGGGGGCCAAATACGCAGTATTTT. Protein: CASSFRSGGPNTQYF.

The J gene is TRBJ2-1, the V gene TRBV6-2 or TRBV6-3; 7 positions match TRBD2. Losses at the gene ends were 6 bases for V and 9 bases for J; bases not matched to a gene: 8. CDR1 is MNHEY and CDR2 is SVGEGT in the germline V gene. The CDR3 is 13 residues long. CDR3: CASRQTSLGEQFF. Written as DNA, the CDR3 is TGTGCCAGCAGACAGACTAGCTTAGGTGAGCAGTTCTTC.

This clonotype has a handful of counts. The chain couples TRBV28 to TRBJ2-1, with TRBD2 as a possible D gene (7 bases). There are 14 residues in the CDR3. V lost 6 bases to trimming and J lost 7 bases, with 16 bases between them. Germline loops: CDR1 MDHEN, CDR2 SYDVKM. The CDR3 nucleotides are TGTGCCAGCAGCACTGGGGGGGCGCTAAATGAGCAGTTCTTC. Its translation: CASSTGGALNEQFF.

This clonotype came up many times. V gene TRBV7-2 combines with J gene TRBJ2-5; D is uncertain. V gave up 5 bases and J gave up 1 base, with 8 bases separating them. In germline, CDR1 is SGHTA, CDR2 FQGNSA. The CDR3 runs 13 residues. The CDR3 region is CASSPQIQETQYF. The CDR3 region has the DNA TGTGCCAGCAGCCCACAGATCCAAGAGACCCAGTACTTC. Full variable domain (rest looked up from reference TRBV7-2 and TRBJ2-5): GAGVSQSPSNKVTEKGKDVELRCDPISGHTALYWYRQSLGQGLEFLIYFQGNSAPDKSGLPSDRFSAERTGGSVSTLTIQRTQQEDSAVYLCASSPQIQETQYFGPGTRLLVL.

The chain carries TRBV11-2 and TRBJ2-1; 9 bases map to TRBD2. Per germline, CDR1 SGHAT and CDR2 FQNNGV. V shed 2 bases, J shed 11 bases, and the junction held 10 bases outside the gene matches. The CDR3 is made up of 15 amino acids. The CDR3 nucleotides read TGTGCCAGCAGCTTAATAGCGGGGGCCTTTATCCAGCAGTTCTTC. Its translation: CASSLIAGAFIQQFF.

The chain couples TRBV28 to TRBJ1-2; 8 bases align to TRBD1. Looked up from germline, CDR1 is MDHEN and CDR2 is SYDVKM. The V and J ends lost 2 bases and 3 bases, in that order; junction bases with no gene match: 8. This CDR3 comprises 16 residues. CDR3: CASSLGQGPLHYGYTF. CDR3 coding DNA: TGTGCCAGCAGTTTAGGACAGGGACCCCTACACTATGGCTACACCTTC.

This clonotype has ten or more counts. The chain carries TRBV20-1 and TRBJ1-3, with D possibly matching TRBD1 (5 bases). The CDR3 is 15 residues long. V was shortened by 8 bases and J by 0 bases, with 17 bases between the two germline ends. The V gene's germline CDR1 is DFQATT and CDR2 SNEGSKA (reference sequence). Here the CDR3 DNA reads TGCAGTCTCTCAGGGCCCGCTTCCTCTGGAAACACCATATATTTT. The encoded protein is CSLSGPASSGNTIYF.

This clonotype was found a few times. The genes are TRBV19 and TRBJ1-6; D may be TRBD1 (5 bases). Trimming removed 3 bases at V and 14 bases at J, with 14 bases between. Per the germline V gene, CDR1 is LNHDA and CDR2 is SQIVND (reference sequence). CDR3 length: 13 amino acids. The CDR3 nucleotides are TGTGCCAGTAGTATCCACGAGCAAGGGGCCCTCCACTTT. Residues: CASSIHEQGALHF. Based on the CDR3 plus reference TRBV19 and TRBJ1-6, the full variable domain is DGGITQSPKYLFRKEGQNVTLSCEQNLNHDAMYWYRQDPGQGLRLIYYSQIVNDFQKGDIAEGYSVSREKKESFPLTVTSAQKNPTAFYLCASSIHEQGALHFGNGTRLTVT.

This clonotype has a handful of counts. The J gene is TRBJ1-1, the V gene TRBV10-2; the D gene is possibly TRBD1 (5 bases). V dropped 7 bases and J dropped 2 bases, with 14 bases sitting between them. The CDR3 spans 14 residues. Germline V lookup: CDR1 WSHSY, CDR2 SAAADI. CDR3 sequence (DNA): TGCGCCAGCAATTGGGACGGCTCTAACACTGAAGCTTTCTTT. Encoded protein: CASNWDGSNTEAFF.

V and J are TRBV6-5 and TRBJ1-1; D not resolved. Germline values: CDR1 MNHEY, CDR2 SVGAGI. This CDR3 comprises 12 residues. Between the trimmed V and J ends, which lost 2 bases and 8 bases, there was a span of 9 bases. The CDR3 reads CASSYSGSEAFF. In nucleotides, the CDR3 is TGTGCCAGCAGTTACAGTGGAAGCGAAGCTTTCTTT.